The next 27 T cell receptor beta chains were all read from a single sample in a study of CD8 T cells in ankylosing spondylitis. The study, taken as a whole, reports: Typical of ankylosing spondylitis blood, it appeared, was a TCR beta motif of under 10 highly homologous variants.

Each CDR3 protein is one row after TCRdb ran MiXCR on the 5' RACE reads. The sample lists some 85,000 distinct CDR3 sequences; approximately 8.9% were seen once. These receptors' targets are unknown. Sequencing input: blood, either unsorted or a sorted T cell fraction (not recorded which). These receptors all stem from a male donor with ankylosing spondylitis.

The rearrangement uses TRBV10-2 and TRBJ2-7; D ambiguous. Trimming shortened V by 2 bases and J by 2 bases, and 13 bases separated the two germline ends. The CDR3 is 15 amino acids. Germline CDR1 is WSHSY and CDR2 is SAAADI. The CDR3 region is CASSEGPGPTYEQYF. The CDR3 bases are TGCGCCAGCAGTGAGGGGCCGGGCCCCACCTACGAGCAGTACTTC.

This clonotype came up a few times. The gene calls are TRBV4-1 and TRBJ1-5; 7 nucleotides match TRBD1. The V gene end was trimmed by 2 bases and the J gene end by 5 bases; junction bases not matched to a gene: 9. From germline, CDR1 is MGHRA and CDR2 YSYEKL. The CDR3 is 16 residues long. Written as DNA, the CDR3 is TGCGCCAGCAGCCAACATGACAGGGAAGGAGATCAGCCCCAGCATTTT. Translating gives CASSQHDREGDQPQHF.

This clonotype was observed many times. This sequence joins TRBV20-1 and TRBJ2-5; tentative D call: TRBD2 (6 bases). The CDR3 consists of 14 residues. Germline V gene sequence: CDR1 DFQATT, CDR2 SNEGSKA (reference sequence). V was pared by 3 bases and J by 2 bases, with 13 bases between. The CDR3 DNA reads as TGCAGTGCTAGGGGCGGGGTCTCACAAGAGACCCAGTACTTC. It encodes CSARGGVSQETQYF.

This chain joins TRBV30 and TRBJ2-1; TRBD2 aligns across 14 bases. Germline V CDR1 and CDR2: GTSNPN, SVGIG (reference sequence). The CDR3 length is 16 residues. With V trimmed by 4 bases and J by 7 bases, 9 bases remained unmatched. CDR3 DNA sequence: TGTGCCTGGATCGGACTAGCGGGAGGACGACATAATGAGCAGTTCTTC. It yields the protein CAWIGLAGGRHNEQFF.

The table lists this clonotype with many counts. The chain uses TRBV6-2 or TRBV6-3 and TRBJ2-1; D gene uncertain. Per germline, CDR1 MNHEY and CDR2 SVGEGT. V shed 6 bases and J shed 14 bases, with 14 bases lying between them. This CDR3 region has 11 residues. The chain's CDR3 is CASSAGPDEFF. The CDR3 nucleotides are TGTGCCAGCAGCGCCGGGCCAGACGAGTTCTTC.

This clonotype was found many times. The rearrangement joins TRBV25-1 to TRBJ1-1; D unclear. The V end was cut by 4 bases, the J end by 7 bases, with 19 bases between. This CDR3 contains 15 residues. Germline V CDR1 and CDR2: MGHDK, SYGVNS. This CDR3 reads CASSGTQEALVEAFF. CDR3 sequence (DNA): TGTGCCAGCAGTGGTACCCAGGAGGCATTGGTTGAAGCTTTCTTT.

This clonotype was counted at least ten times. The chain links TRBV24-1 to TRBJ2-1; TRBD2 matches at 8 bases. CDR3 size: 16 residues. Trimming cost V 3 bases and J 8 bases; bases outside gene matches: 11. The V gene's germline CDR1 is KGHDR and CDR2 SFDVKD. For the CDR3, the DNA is TGTGCCACCAGTGATCCCAGAGAGGGACTAGTCGATGAGCAGTTCTTC. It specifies CATSDPREGLVDEQFF.

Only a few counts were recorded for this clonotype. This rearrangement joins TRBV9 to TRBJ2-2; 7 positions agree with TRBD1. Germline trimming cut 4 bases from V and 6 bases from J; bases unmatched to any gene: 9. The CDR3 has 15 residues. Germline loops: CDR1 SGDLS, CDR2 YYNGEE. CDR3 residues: CASSSLHRGPGELFF. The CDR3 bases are TGTGCCAGCAGCTCCCTCCACAGGGGTCCCGGGGAGCTGTTTTTT. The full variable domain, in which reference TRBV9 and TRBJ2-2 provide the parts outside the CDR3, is DSGVTQTPKHLITATGQRVTLRCSPRSGDLSVYWYQQSLDQGLQFLIQYYNGEERAKGNILERFSAQQFPDLHSELNLSSLELGDSALYFCASSSLHRGPGELFFGEGSRLTVL.

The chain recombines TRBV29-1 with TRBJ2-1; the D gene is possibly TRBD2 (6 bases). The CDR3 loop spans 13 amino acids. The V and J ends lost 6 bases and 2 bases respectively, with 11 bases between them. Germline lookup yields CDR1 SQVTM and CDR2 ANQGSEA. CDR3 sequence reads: CSVGGYPYNEQFF. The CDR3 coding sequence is TGCAGCGTGGGGGGATATCCCTACAATGAGCAGTTCTTC.

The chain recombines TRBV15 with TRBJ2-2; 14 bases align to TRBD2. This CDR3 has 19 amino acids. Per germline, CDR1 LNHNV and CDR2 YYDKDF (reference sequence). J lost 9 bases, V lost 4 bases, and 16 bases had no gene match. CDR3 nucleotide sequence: TGTGCCACCAGCACTGAACCCGGGACTAGCGGGAGTTGGAGCCGGGAGCTGTTTTTT. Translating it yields CATSTEPGTSGSWSRELFF.

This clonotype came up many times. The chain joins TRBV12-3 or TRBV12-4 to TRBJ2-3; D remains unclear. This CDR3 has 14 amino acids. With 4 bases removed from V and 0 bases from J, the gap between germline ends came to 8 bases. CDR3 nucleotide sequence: TGTGCCAGCAGTTCTCGAGGTAGCACAGATACGCAGTATTTT. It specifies CASSSRGSTDTQYF.

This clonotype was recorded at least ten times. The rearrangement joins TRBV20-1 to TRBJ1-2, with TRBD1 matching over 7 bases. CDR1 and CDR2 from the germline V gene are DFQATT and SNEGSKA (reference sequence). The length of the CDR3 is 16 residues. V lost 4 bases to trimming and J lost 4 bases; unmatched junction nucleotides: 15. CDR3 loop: CSANDPFTGVGYGYTF. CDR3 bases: TGCAGTGCTAATGACCCCTTCACAGGGGTTGGCTATGGCTACACCTTC.

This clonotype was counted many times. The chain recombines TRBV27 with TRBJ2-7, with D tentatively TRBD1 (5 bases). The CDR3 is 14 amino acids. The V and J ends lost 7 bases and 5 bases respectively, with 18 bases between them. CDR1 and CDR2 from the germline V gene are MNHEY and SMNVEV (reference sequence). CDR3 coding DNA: TGTGCCAGCAAACCAGACAGAGTGTGGGACGAGCAGTACTTC. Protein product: CASKPDRVWDEQYF.

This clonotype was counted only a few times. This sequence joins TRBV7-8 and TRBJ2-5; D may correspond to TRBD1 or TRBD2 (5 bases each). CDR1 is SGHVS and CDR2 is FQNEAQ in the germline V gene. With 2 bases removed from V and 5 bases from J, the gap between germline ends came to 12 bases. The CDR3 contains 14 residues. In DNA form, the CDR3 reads TGTGCCAGCAGCTTACAGGGTTGGGGGGAGACCCAGTACTTC. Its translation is CASSLQGWGETQYF.

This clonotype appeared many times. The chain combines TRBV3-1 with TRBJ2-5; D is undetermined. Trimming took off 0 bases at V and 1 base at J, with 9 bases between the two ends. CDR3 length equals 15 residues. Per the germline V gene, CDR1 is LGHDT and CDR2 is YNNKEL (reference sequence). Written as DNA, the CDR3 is TGTGCCAGCAGCCAAGATCCCGGACGCCAAGAGACCCAGTACTTC. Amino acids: CASSQDPGRQETQYF.

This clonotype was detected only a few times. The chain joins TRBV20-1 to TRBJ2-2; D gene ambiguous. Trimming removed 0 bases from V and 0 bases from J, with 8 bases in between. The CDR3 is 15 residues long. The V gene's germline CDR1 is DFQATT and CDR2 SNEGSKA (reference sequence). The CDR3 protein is CSARDTAANTGELFF. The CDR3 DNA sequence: TGCAGTGCTAGAGATACGGCAGCGAACACCGGGGAGCTGTTTTTT.

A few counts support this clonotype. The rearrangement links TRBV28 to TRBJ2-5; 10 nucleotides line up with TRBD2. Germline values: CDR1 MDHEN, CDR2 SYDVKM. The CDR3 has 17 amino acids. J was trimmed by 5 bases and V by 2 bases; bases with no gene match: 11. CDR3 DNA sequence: TGTGCCAGCAGTTTAGGGGCCCAACTAGCGGGAATGGAGACCCAGTACTTC. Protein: CASSLGAQLAGMETQYF.

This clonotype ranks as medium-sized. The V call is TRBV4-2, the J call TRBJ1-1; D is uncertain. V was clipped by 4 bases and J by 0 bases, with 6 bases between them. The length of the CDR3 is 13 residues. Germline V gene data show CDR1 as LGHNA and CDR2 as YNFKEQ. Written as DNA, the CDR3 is TGTGCCAGCAGCCGAACGATGAACACTGAAGCTTTCTTT. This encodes CASSRTMNTEAFF.

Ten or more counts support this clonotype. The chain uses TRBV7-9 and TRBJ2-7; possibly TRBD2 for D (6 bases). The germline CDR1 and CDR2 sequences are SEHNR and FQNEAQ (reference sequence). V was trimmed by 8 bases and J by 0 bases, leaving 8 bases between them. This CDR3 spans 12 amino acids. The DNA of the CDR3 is TGTGCCAGCGTGGGGGGCTCCTACGAGCAGTACTTC. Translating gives CASVGGSYEQYF.

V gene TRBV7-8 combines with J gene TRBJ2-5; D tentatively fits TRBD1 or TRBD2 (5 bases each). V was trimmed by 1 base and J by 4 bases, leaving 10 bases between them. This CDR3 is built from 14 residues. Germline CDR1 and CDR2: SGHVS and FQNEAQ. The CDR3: CASSLVLGTETQYF. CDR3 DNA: TGTGCCAGCAGCTTAGTTTTAGGGACAGAGACCCAGTACTTC.

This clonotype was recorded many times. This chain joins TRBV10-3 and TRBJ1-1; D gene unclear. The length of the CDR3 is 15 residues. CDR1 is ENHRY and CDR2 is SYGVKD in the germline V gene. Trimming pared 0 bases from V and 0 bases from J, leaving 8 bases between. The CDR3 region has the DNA TGTGCCATCAGTGAGTCGTTAAACTTGAACACTGAAGCTTTCTTT. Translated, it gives CAISESLNLNTEAFF.

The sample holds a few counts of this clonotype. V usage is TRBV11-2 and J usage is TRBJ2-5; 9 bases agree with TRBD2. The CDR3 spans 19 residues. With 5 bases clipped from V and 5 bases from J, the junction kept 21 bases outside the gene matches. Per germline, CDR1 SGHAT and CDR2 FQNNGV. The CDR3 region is CASSPMASGTLVPFETQYF. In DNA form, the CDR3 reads TGTGCCAGCAGCCCAATGGCTAGCGGGACTCTTGTACCTTTCGAGACCCAGTACTTC.

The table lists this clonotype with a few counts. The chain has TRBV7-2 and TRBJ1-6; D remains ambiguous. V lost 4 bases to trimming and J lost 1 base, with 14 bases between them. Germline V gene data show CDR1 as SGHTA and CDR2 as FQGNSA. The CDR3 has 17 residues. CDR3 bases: TGTGCCAGCAGCTCCCCTTACGTGGGTTCCTATAATTCACCCCTCCACTTT. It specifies CASSSPYVGSYNSPLHF.

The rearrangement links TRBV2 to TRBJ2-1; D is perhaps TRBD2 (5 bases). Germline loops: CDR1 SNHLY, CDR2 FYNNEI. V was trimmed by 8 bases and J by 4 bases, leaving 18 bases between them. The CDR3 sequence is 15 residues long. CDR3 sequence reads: CASGEPRASYNEQFF. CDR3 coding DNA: TGTGCCAGCGGGGAGCCCCGCGCCTCTTACAATGAGCAGTTCTTC.

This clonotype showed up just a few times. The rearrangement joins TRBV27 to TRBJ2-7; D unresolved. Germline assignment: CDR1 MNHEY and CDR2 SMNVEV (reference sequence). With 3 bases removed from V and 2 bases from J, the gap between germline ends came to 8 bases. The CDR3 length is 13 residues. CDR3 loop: CASSFSLAYEQYF. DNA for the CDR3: TGTGCCAGCAGTTTCAGTCTTGCCTACGAGCAGTACTTC.

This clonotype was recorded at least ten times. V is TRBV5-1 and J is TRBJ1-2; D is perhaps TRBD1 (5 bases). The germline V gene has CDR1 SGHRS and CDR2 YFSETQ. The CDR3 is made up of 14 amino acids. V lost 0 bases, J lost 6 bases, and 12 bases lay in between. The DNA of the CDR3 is TGCGCCAGCAGCTTGGCATCGGGGGTTGATGGCTACACCTTC. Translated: CASSLASGVDGYTF.

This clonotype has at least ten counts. CDR3 sequence (DNA): TGCAGCGTTGGCGGGTACAATGAGCAGTTCTTC. Protein sequence: CSVGGYNEQFF. The chain recombines TRBV29-1 with TRBJ2-1, with a possible D match to TRBD2 (5 bases). V was pared by 4 bases and J by 4 bases, with 5 bases between. The CDR3 is made up of 11 amino acids. CDR1 is SQVTM, CDR2 ANQGSEA, per germline.